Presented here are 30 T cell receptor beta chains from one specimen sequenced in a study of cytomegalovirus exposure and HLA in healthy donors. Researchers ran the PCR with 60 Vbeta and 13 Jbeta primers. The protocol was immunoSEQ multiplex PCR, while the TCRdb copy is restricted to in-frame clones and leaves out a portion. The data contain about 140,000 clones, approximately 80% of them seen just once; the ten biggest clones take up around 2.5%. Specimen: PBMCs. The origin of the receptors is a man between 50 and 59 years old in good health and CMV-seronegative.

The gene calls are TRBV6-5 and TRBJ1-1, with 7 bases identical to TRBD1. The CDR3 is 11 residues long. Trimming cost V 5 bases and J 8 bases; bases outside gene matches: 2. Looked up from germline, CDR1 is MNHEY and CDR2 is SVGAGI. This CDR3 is CASSRDREAFF. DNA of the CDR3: TGTGCCAGCAGTCGGGACAGAGAAGCTTTCTTT.

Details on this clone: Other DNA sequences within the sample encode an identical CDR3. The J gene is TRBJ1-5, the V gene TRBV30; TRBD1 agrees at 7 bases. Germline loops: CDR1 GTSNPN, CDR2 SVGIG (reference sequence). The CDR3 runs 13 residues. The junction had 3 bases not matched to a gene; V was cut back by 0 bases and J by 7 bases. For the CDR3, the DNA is TGTGCCTGGAGTGTACAGGGGCGGCAGCCCCAGCATTTT. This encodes CAWSVQGRQPQHF.

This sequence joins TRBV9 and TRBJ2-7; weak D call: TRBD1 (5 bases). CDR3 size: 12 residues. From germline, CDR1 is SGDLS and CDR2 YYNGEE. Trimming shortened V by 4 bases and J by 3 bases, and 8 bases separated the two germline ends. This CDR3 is CASSPDSYEQYF. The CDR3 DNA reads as TGTGCCAGCAGCCCCGACAGCTACGAGCAGTACTTC.

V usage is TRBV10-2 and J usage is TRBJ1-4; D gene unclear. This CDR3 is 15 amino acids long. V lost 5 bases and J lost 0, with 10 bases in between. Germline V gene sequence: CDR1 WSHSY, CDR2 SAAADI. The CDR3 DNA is TGCGCCAGCAGTCTGGCGGGCGCAACTAATGAAAAACTGTTTTTT. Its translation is CASSLAGATNEKLFF.

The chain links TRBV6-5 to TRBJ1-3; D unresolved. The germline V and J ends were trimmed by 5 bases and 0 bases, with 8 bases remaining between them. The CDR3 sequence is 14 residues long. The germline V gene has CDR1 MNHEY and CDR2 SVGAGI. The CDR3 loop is CASSQDFSGNTIYF. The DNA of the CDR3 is TGTGCCAGCAGTCAGGACTTCTCTGGAAACACCATATATTTT.

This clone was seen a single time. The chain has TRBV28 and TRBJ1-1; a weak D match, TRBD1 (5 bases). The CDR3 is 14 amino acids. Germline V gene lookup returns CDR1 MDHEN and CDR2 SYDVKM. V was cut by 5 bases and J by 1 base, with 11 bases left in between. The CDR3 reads CASSPAGSNTEAFF. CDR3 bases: TGTGCCAGCAGTCCAGCAGGGTCGAACACTGAAGCTTTCTTT.

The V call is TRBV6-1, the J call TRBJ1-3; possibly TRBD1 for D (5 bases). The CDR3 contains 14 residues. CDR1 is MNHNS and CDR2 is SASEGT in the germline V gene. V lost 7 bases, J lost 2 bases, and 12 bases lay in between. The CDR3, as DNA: TGTGCCAGCAATCTCCCAGGGACTGGAAACACCATATATTTT. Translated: CASNLPGTGNTIYF.

The CDR3 spells CASSGISGGLNEQFF. CDR3 DNA sequence: TGTGCCAGCAGTGGAATTAGCGGGGGGCTAAATGAGCAGTTCTTC. The rearrangement joins TRBV6-4 to TRBJ2-1; 10 nucleotides align to TRBD2. V was clipped by 4 bases and J by 7 bases; unmatched bases: 7. The CDR3 is 15 residues long. Germline V gene sequence: CDR1 MRHNA, CDR2 SNTAGT.

CDR3 loop: CASSPSGNTGELFF. The CDR3 nucleotides read TGTGCCAGCAGTCCGTCGGGGAATACCGGGGAGCTGTTTTTT. The chain has TRBV6-5 and TRBJ2-2; maybe TRBD2 (5 bases). The V end lost 5 bases, the J end lost 5 bases, and 12 bases lay between the germline ends. Germline assignment: CDR1 MNHEY and CDR2 SVGAGI. This CDR3 comprises 14 residues.

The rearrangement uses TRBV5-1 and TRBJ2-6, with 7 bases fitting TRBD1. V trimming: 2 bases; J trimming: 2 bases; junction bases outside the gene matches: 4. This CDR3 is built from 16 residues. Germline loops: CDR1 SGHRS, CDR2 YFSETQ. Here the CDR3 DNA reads TGCGCCAGCAGCTTAGCGCAGGGGGCTGGGGCCAACGTCCTGACTTTC. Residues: CASSLAQGAGANVLTF. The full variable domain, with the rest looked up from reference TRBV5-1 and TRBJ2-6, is KAGVTQTPRYLIKTRGQQVTLSCSPISGHRSVSWYQQTPGQGLQFLFEYFSETQRNKGNFPGRFSGRQFSNSRSEMNVSTLELGDSALYLCASSLAQGAGANVLTFGAGSRLTVL.

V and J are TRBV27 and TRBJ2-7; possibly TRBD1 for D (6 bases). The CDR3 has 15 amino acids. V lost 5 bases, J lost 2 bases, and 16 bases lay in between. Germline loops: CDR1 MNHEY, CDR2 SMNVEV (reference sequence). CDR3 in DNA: TGTGCCAGCAGTGTCGACAGGCGAAACACCTACGAGCAGTACTTC. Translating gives CASSVDRRNTYEQYF.

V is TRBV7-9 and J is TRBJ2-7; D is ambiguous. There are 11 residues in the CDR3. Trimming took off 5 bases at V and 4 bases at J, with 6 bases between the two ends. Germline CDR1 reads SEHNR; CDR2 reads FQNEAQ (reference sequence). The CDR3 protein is CASSPQYEQYF. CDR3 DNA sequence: TGTGCCAGCAGCCCCCAGTACGAGCAGTACTTC.

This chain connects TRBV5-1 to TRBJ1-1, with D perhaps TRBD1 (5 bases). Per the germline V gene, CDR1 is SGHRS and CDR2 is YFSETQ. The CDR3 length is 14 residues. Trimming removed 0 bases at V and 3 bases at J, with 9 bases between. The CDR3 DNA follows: TGCGCCAGCAGCTTGGCGGGGGGGTACACTGAAGCTTTCTTT. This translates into CASSLAGGYTEAFF.

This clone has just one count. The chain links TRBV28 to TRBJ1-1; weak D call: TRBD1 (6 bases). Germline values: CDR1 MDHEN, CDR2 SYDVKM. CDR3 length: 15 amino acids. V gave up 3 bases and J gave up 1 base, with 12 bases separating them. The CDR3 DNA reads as TGTGCCAGCAGTTTCGGCAGGGGCGCGAACACTGAAGCTTTCTTT. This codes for CASSFGRGANTEAFF.

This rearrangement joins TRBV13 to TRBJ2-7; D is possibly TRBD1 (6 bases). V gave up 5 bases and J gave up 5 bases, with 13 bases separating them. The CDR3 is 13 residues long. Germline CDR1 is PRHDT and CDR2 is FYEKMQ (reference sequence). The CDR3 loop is CASSLTGFHEQYF. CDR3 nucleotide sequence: TGTGCCAGCAGCCTGACAGGTTTCCACGAGCAGTACTTC.

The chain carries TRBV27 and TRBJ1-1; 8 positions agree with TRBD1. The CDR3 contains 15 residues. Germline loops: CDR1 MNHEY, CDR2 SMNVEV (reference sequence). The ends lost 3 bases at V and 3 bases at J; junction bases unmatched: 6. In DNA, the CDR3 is TGTGCCAGCAGTTTCCAGGGGGCGCGTTACACTGAAGCTTTCTTT. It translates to CASSFQGARYTEAFF.

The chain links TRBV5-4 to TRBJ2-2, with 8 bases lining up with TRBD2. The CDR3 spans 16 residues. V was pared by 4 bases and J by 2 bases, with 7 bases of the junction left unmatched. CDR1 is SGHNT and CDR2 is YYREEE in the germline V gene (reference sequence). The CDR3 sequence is CASSTGLAINTGELFF. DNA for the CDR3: TGTGCCAGCAGCACTGGACTAGCTATCAACACCGGGGAGCTGTTTTTT.

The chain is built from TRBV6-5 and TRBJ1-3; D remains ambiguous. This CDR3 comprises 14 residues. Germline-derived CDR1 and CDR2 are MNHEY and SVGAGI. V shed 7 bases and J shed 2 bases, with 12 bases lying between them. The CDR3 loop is CASKMADPGNTIYF. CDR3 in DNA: TGTGCCAGCAAAATGGCAGATCCTGGAAACACCATATATTTT.

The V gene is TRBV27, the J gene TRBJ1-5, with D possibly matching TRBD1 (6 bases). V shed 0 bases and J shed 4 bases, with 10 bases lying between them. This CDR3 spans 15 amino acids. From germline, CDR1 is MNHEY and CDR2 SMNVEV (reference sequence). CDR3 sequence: CASSLSSGENQPQHF. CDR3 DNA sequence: TGTGCCAGCAGTTTATCATCAGGGGAAAATCAGCCCCAGCATTTT.

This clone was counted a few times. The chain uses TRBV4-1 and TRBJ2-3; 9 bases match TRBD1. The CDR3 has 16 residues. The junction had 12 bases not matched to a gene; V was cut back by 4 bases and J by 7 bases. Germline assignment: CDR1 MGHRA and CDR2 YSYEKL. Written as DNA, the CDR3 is TGCGCCAGCAGCCTGGAAGACCGGGACAGGGCGAATACGCAGTATTTT. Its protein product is CASSLEDRDRANTQYF.

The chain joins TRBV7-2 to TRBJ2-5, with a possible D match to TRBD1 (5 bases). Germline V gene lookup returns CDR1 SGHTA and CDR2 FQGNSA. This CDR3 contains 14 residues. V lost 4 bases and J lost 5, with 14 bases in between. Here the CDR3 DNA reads TGTGCCAGCAGCTCCGGCGCCAAGGGGGAGACCCAGTACTTC. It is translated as CASSSGAKGETQYF.

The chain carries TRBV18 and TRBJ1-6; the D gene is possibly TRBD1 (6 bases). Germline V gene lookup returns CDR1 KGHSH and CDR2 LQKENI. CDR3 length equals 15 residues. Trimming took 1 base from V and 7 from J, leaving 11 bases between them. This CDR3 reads CASSPLRQDNSPLHF. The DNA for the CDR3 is TGTGCCAGCTCACCACTCCGACAGGACAATTCACCCCTCCACTTT.

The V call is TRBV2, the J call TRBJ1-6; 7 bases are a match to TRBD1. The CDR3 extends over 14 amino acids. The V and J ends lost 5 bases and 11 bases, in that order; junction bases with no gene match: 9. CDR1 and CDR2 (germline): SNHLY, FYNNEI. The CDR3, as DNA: TGTGCCAGCAGTAACGACAGGGATTTACCACCCCTCCACTTT. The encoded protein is CASSNDRDLPPLHF.

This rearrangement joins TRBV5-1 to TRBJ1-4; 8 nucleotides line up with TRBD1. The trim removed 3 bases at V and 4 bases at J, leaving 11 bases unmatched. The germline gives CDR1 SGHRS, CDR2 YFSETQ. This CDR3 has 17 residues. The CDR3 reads CASSSRSGQGVNEKLFF. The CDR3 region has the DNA TGCGCCAGCAGCTCGCGCAGCGGACAGGGTGTTAATGAAAAACTGTTTTTT.

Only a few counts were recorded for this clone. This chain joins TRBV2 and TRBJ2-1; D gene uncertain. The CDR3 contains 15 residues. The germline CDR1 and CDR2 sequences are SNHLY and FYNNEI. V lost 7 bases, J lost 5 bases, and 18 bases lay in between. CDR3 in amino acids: CASKTHGVINNEQFF. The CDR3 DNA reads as TGTGCCAGCAAAACCCACGGAGTTATTAACAATGAGCAGTTCTTC.

DNA of the CDR3: TGTGCCAGCAGTGCACTGCGGGTTCTGAACACTGAAGCTTTCTTT. Protein sequence: CASSALRVLNTEAFF. The chain couples TRBV6-1 to TRBJ1-1; the D is unclear. CDR1 MNHNS and CDR2 SASEGT come from the germline V gene. The CDR3 runs 15 residues. Trimming took off 4 bases at V and 0 bases at J, with 12 bases between the two ends.

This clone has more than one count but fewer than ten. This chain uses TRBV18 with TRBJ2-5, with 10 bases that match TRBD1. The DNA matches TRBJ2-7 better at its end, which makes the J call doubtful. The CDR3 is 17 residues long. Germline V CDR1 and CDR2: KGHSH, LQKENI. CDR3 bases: TGTGCCAGCTCACCACCCCGACAGGGGGCCCCCTCCTACGAGCAGTACTTC. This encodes CASSPPRQGAPSYEQYF.

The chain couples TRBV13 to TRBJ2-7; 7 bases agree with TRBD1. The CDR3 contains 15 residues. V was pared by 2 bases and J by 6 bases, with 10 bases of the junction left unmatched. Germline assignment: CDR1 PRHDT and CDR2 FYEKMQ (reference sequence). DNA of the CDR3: TGTGCCAGCAGCTTAACAGGGGTAAAGGTGGTCGAGCAGTACTTC. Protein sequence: CASSLTGVKVVEQYF.

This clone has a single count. Here the CDR3 DNA reads TGTGCCGGGTCGACTAGCGGCCCCTACGAGCAGTACTTC. It yields the protein CAGSTSGPYEQYF. The rearrangement links TRBV30 to TRBJ2-7; 9 bases match TRBD2. The CDR3 spans 13 residues. CDR1 GTSNPN and CDR2 SVGIG come from the germline V gene (reference sequence). J gave up 2 bases and V 8 bases, and 7 bases lay outside the gene matches. Full variable domain (remainder filled in from reference TRBV30 and TRBJ2-7): SQTIHQWPATLVQPVGSPLSLECTVEGTSNPNLYWYRQAAGRGLQLLFYSVGIGQISSEVPQNLSASRPQDRQFILSSKKLLLSDSGFYLCAGSTSGPYEQYFGPGTRLTVT.

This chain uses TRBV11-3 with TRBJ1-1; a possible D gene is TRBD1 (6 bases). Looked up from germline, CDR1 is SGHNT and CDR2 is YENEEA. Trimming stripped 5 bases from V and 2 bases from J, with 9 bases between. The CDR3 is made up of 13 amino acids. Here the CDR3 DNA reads TGTGCCAGCAGCCTGGACAGCAACACTGAAGCTTTCTTT. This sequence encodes CASSLDSNTEAFF.